This TCR beta chain was retrieved from a study of CXCR3-negative and CXCR3-positive naive CD8 T cells. Study information: Per-library TRB read counts averaged about 1.5 +/- 0.3 million, adding up to some 130 million in total. Study-wide findings and caveats: Relative to memory CD8+ cells, whose diversity was much lower, both naive subsets had comparably high diversity. CXCR3-negative and CXCR3-positive naive cells shared comparable TRBV-TRBJ usage, but memory cells did not.

Among CD8+ T cells, naive ones were CD45RO-CCR7+CD27+CD95-. With regard to this clonotype: Its antigen remains unidentified.

From germline, CDR1 is MGHRA and CDR2 YSYEKL. The CDR3 runs to 15 residues. It was by 5' RACE with UMI labels that the TRB cDNA libraries were prepared. With the 5' RACE reads reprocessed, TCRdb shows one record per CDR3 protein and no DNA. This sample carries roughly 86,000 distinct CDR3 sequences, with about 1% going to the ten biggest clones. This TCR derives from a human donor in good health. Some clones in this sample may be carry-over from other donors' samples. Sequenced input: naive CXCR3- CD8+ T cells from blood. Subset noted: CD45RO-CCR7+CD27+CD95- naive CD8+ T cells lacking CXCR3 (TNR3-). The V gene is TRBV4-1, the J gene TRBJ1-1; TCRdb designates TRBD1, a call that cannot be tested without DNA. The chain's CDR3 is CASSQGGTGNTEAFF.